This TCR beta chain stems from a study of blood T cell repertoires in COVID-19. Study-level background: Samples representing acute and convalescent COVID-19 were sourced from the United States, Italy and Spain.

Recruited during active infection, patients (from Seattle) were subsequently followed longitudinally. CDR3 length: 13 residues. V shed 7 bases, J shed 10 bases, and the junction held 6 bases outside the gene matches. As handled by the study authors: Amplification with reference gene primers provided the estimates of nucleated cell counts. The protocol was immunoSEQ multiplex PCR, while the TCRdb copy is restricted to in-frame clones and leaves out a portion. V and J calls and clone size are copied from that table; D and trimming were computed from the DNA. The sample holds about 210,000 clones, around four fifths seen once.

This TCR derives from a woman older than 75 with COVID-19, enrolled during active disease. The chain carries TRBV12-3 or TRBV12-4 and TRBJ1-6; 8 nucleotides agree with TRBD1. The material sequenced was peripheral blood. The CDR3 region is CASTPGQDSPLHF. The CDR3 region has the DNA TGTGCCAGCACACCGGGACAGGACTCACCCCTCCACTTT.